This passage covers 20 T cell receptor beta chains from one sample sequenced in a study of beta chain features in type 1 diabetes. Sequencing targeted expressed TCRB transcripts, as all isolated RNA had been reverse transcribed. Generated by immunoSEQ multiplex PCR, the TCRdb table keeps only in-frame clones and is missing some. Of some 99,000 clones in the sample, approximately 37% were seen once. The sequenced sample was stem cell memory CD4+ T cells from blood. The receptors come from a woman in her late teens or twenties in good health.

This clone was counted only a few times. The chain links TRBV6-6 to TRBJ1-5, with D possibly matching TRBD1 (5 bases). The V gene lost 0 bases and the J gene lost 7 bases, with 10 bases spanning the gap. The germline V gene encodes CDR1 MNHNY and CDR2 SVGAGI (reference sequence). This CDR3 comprises 14 residues. CDR3 nucleotide sequence: TGTGCCAGCAGTTACTCAGGGGAGGGGCAGCCCCAGCATTTT. Protein sequence: CASSYSGEGQPQHF.

The chain employs TRBV28 and TRBJ1-1; 8 nucleotides agree with TRBD1. The length of the CDR3 is 13 residues. CDR1 MDHEN and CDR2 SYDVKM come from the germline V gene. Unmatched junction bases numbered 2, after V lost 6 bases and J lost 2 bases. CDR3 protein: CASSQGANTEAFF. Here the CDR3 DNA reads TGTGCCAGCAGCCAGGGGGCTAACACTGAAGCTTTCTTT.

This rearrangement joins TRBV5-6 to TRBJ1-1, with a possible D match to TRBD1 (6 bases). Germline V lookup: CDR1 SGHDT, CDR2 YYEEEE. The CDR3 covers 13 residues. V lost 8 bases and J 6 bases, leaving 17 bases between the germline ends. CDR3 amino acids: CASRGGIRPEAFF. The CDR3, as DNA: TGTGCCAGTAGGGGGGGTATTCGGCCTGAAGCTTTCTTT.

This clone showed up just a few times. The chain couples TRBV12-5 to TRBJ2-3; unclear D gene. The V end was cut by 0 bases, the J end by 4 bases, with 11 bases between. Germline CDR1 LGHNT, CDR2 FRNRAP. The CDR3 sequence is 15 residues long. The CDR3 nucleotides read TGTGCTAGTGGTTTGGTACTGGGCAAGCCAGATACGCAGTATTTT. The encoded protein is CASGLVLGKPDTQYF.

There are a few counts of this clone. The chain uses TRBV6-5 and TRBJ2-3, with D perhaps TRBD1 (6 bases). Trimming stripped 6 bases from V and 9 bases from J, with 16 bases between. This CDR3 has 13 residues. The germline V gene encodes CDR1 MNHEY and CDR2 SVGAGI. CDR3 coding DNA: TGTGCCAGCAGCGACAGGCGAAGTAGAACGCAGTATTTT. It codes for CASSDRRSRTQYF.

This chain connects TRBV7-9 to TRBJ2-5; 7 bases map to TRBD1. The CDR3 sequence is 13 residues long. Trimming removed 2 bases from V and 4 bases from J; junction bases left unmatched: 1. The germline V gene has CDR1 SEHNR and CDR2 FQNEAQ (reference sequence). The CDR3 DNA reads TGTGCCAGCAGCTTAAGGGACAGAGAGACCCAGTACTTC. Amino acid sequence: CASSLRDRETQYF.

V is TRBV2 and J is TRBJ2-5; possibly TRBD2 for D (5 bases). V shed 7 bases and J shed 5 bases, with 14 bases lying between them. CDR1 is SNHLY, CDR2 FYNNEI, per germline. There are 13 residues in the CDR3. CDR3 region: CASNRRTGETQYF. The CDR3 coding sequence is TGTGCCAGCAATAGGAGGACGGGCGAGACCCAGTACTTC.

The table lists this clone with a few counts. The chain links TRBV5-4 to TRBJ2-1; TRBD2 might be the D (5 bases). Trimming cost V 4 bases and J 5 bases, with 16 bases left between them. The V gene's germline CDR1 is SGHNT and CDR2 YYREEE (reference sequence). The CDR3 contains 15 residues. The DNA for the CDR3 is TGTGCCAGCAGCCTTGGTCGGGAACACAACAATGAGCAGTTCTTC. Residues: CASSLGREHNNEQFF.

This chain joins TRBV2 and TRBJ1-1; weak D call: TRBD1 (6 bases). CDR3 size: 14 residues. Trimming left V 8 bases short and J 1 base short, with 14 bases between. Germline values: CDR1 SNHLY, CDR2 FYNNEI. The CDR3 region has the DNA TGTGCCAGCTCCCTGGACAGAGCGAACACTGAAGCTTTCTTT. This sequence encodes CASSLDRANTEAFF.

This clone was seen only a few times. The genes are TRBV6-5 and TRBJ2-6, with a weak D call TRBD1 (6 bases). Germline CDR1 MNHEY, CDR2 SVGAGI. This CDR3 comprises 16 residues. The germline V and J ends were trimmed by 2 bases and 0 bases, with 8 bases remaining between them. The CDR3 protein is CASSYVGASGANVLTF. The CDR3 DNA sequence: TGTGCCAGCAGTTACGTGGGGGCCTCTGGGGCCAACGTCCTGACTTTC.

This chain joins TRBV2 and TRBJ2-5; D possibly corresponds to TRBD2 (6 bases). The CDR3 sequence is 13 residues long. Trimming pared 11 bases from V and 4 bases from J, leaving 17 bases between. Germline CDR1 is SNHLY and CDR2 is FYNNEI. CDR3 residues: CAGTTPGVETQYF. The CDR3 DNA is TGTGCCGGAACGACGCCGGGGGTAGAGACCCAGTACTTC.

The gene calls are TRBV28 and TRBJ2-5, with 7 positions matching TRBD1. In germline, CDR1 is MDHEN, CDR2 SYDVKM. V gave up 4 bases and J gave up 1 base; unmatched junction bases: 12. There are 17 residues in the CDR3. The CDR3 DNA follows: TGTGCCAGCAGTTCCCTAGGGGGCAAGGGTACCCAAGAGACCCAGTACTTC. Translated: CASSSLGGKGTQETQYF.

V and J are TRBV19 and TRBJ1-2; no definite D call. Looked up from germline, CDR1 is LNHDA and CDR2 is SQIVND (reference sequence). The CDR3 is 16 residues long. Trimming left V 0 bases short and J 4 bases short, with 15 bases between. This CDR3 reads CASSIDPARRIYGYTF. CDR3 DNA: TGTGCCAGTAGTATAGATCCCGCCAGAAGAATCTATGGCTACACCTTC. The complete variable domain, with remaining parts taken from reference TRBV19 and TRBJ1-2, reads DGGITQSPKYLFRKEGQNVTLSCEQNLNHDAMYWYRQDPGQGLRLIYYSQIVNDFQKGDIAEGYSVSREKKESFPLTVTSAQKNPTAFYLCASSIDPARRIYGYTFGSGTRLTVV.

The J gene is TRBJ1-2, the V gene TRBV7-3; 10 bases line up with TRBD1. This CDR3 spans 16 amino acids. J was trimmed by 7 bases and V by 3 bases; bases with no gene match: 11. CDR1 and CDR2 from the germline V gene are SGHTA and FQGTGA. The CDR3, as DNA: TGTGCCAGCAGCTTCAACCCGGACAGGGGGATTGGTGGCTACACCTTC. Translation gives CASSFNPDRGIGGYTF.

The V and J genes are TRBV7-3 and TRBJ2-6, with D possibly being TRBD1 (6 bases). Per germline, CDR1 SGHTA and CDR2 FQGTGA. V shed 1 base and J shed 2 bases, with 6 bases lying between them. The CDR3 is 15 residues long. DNA for the CDR3: TGTGCCAGCAGCTTAAACAGGGCTGGGGCCAACGTCCTGACTTTC. Its protein product is CASSLNRAGANVLTF.

This clone was counted a few times. V and J are TRBV19 and TRBJ2-5; tentatively, D is TRBD2 (7 bases). CDR1 is LNHDA and CDR2 is SQIVND in the germline V gene (reference sequence). V lost 3 bases to trimming and J lost 6 bases, with 17 bases between them. The CDR3 contains 15 residues. The CDR3 protein is CASSMGGGPTKTQYF. CDR3 coding DNA: TGTGCCAGTAGTATGGGCGGGGGCCCAACGAAGACCCAGTACTTC. Drawing the rest from reference TRBV19 and TRBJ2-5, the complete variable domain is DGGITQSPKYLFRKEGQNVTLSCEQNLNHDAMYWYRQDPGQGLRLIYYSQIVNDFQKGDIAEGYSVSREKKESFPLTVTSAQKNPTAFYLCASSMGGGPTKTQYFGPGTRLLVL.

This clone was found a few times. The rearrangement links TRBV7-9 to TRBJ2-1, with TRBD2 identical over 9 bases. J was trimmed by 8 bases and V by 3 bases; bases with no gene match: 8. The CDR3 extends over 15 amino acids. The germline CDR1 and CDR2 sequences are SEHNR and FQNEAQ (reference sequence). CDR3 region: CASSFVVAGVYEQFF. In DNA form, the CDR3 reads TGTGCCAGCAGCTTCGTTGTAGCGGGAGTGTATGAGCAGTTCTTC.

This clone was counted between two and nine times. Other DNA sequences from this sample encode an identical CDR3 as well. V gene TRBV7-9 combines with J gene TRBJ2-7; D ambiguous. This CDR3 comprises 11 residues. Germline V gene sequence: CDR1 SEHNR, CDR2 FQNEAQ (reference sequence). V lost 4 bases, J lost 3 bases, and 4 bases lay in between. CDR3 residues: CASSSNYEQYF. CDR3 DNA sequence: TGTGCCAGCAGCTCTAACTACGAGCAGTACTTC. The full variable domain, in which reference TRBV7-9 and TRBJ2-7 provide the parts outside the CDR3, is DTGVSQNPRHKITKRGQNVTFRCDPISEHNRLYWYRQTLGQGPEFLTYFQNEAQLEKSRLLSDRFSAERPKGSFSTLEIQRTEQGDSAMYLCASSSNYEQYFGPGTRLTVT.

This clone was counted a few times. This chain uses TRBV5-1 with TRBJ2-4; no firm D call. This CDR3 has 13 residues. The ends were cut back, 4 bases at V and 0 bases at J, with 5 bases in the middle. The germline CDR1 and CDR2 sequences are SGHRS and YFSETQ. The chain's CDR3 is CASSPLAKNIQYF. DNA of the CDR3: TGCGCCAGCAGCCCCCTAGCCAAAAACATTCAGTACTTC. Looking up the rest from reference TRBV5-1 and TRBJ2-4 gives the full variable domain: KAGVTQTPRYLIKTRGQQVTLSCSPISGHRSVSWYQQTPGQGLQFLFEYFSETQRNKGNFPGRFSGRQFSNSRSEMNVSTLELGDSALYLCASSPLAKNIQYFGAGTRLSVL.

This chain's CDR3 is CSPSVRGAMNTEAFF. In DNA, the CDR3 is TGCAGCCCGTCCGTACGGGGGGCCATGAACACTGAAGCTTTCTTT. The chain couples TRBV29-1 to TRBJ1-1, with D tentatively TRBD1 (6 bases). Trimming removed 8 bases at V and 0 bases at J, with 19 bases between. The CDR3 spans 15 residues. Germline V gives CDR1 SQVTM, CDR2 ANQGSEA. Looking up the rest from reference TRBV29-1 and TRBJ1-1 gives the full variable domain: SAVISQKPSRDICQRGTSLTIQCQVDSQVTMMFWYRQQPGQSLTLIATANQGSEATYESGFVIDKFPISRPNLTFSTLTVSNMSPEDSSIYLCSPSVRGAMNTEAFFGQGTRLTVV.